This TCR beta chain was sequenced for a study of long-term antiretroviral therapy in people with HIV. Survey-level resolution applied to immunoSEQ assay v3.0. Sequencing used immunoSEQ multiplex PCR; TCRdb keeps in-frame clones, though not all of them. The table records 30,000 to 35,000 clones, around four fifths of them present only once. The source is a man aged 18 to 30 with HIV. This specimen consisted of unsorted PBMCs, obtained 0.4 years before starting antiretroviral therapy.

CDR3 nucleotide sequence: TGTGCCAGCAGTTTATGGTTTCCGGACTCCTACAATGAGCAGTTCTTC. Its protein is CASSLWFPDSYNEQFF. The chain joins TRBV27 to TRBJ2-1; D is unresolved. The ends were cut back, 1 base at V and 0 bases at J, with 10 bases in the middle. Germline lookup yields CDR1 MNHEY and CDR2 SMNVEV (reference sequence). The CDR3 extends over 16 amino acids.